The 4 T cell receptor beta chains presented below share a single source sample, sequenced in a study of cytomegalovirus exposure and HLA in healthy donors. Primers: 60 Vbeta forward and 13 Jbeta reverse. Sequencing was performed with immunoSEQ multiplex PCR; in TCRdb, only in-frame clones are kept and a portion is missing. The data contain about 170,000 clones, 65% to 80% of them singletons. Sequenced material: PBMCs. The origin of the receptors is a female donor in good health and CMV-seronegative.

This clone has more than one count but fewer than ten. V is TRBV9 and J is TRBJ1-1; 7 positions match TRBD1. The J segment lost 11 bases and the V segment lost 0 bases, leaving 4 bases of the junction unmatched. CDR3 length equals 12 residues. Germline V gene data show CDR1 as SGDLS and CDR2 as YYNGEE. CDR3: CASSVAQGEAFF. In DNA, the CDR3 is TGTGCCAGCAGCGTAGCTCAGGGGGAGGCTTTCTTT.

The J gene is TRBJ2-1, the V gene TRBV2, with TRBD1 as a possible D gene (6 bases). The length of the CDR3 is 14 residues. Germline V gene lookup returns CDR1 SNHLY and CDR2 FYNNEI. The CDR3 is CAGNRASSYNEQFF. In DNA, the CDR3 is TGTGCGGGAAACAGGGCAAGCTCCTACAATGAGCAGTTCTTC.

The chain recombines TRBV4-1 with TRBJ1-2, with D unclear. The CDR3 spans 13 residues. Germline CDR1 and CDR2: MGHRA and YSYEKL. V lost 0 bases and J lost 4, with 6 bases in between. This CDR3 reads CASSQDGRYGYTF. The CDR3 DNA sequence: TGCGCCAGCAGCCAAGATGGGCGCTATGGCTACACCTTC.

This rearrangement joins TRBV2 to TRBJ2-3; a weak D match, TRBD2 (6 bases). CDR1 is SNHLY, CDR2 FYNNEI, per germline. This CDR3 region has 17 residues. V was pared by 6 bases and J by 2 bases, with 21 bases between. The CDR3 sequence is CASRDPGLHTFTDTQYF. Here the CDR3 DNA reads TGTGCCAGCAGGGATCCGGGACTGCACACCTTCACAGATACGCAGTATTTT.